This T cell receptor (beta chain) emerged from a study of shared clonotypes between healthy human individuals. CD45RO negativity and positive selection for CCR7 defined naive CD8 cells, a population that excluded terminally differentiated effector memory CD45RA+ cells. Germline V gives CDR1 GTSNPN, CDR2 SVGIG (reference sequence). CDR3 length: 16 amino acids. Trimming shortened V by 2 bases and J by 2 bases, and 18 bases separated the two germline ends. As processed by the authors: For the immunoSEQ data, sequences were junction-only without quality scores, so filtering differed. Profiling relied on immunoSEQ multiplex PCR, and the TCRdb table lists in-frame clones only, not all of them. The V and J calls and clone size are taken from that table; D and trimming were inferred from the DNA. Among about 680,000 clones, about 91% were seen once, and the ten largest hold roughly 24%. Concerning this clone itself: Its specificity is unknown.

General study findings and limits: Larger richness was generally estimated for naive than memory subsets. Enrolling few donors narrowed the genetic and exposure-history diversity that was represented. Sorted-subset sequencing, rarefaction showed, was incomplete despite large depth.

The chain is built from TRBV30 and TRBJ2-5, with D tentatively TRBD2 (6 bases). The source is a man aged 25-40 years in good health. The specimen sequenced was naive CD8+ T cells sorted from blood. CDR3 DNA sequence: TGTGCCTGGAGTCCCCTCCCGGGAGCGGATCAAGAGACCCAGTACTTC. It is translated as CAWSPLPGADQETQYF.